The 11 T cell receptor beta chains in this list originate from one sample, sequenced in a study of identical twins (dated by TCRdb to the mid-2010s). Libraries were built with 5' RACE. This sample was sequenced with an Illumina HiSeq 2000. TCRdb reworked the public reads: Q25 trimming with fastp, MiXCR clone assembly, productive beta chains retained. Rows are combined by CDR3 protein, so each entry shows the most common genes and DNA. Within this sample are some 1,700,000 distinct CDR3 sequences, with around 33% of them counted one time only. Roughly 0.3% of the sample goes to the ten largest clones. The sequenced sample consisted of cord blood. These receptors were taken from a newborn girl in good health.

Concerning this clonotype itself: This may be a read error, as it is one base from a much larger clone. The gene calls are TRBV7-9 and TRBJ2-7, with unresolved D. The J call is in doubt because the DNA end fits TRBJ2-5 better. Germline lookup yields CDR1 SEHNR and CDR2 FQNEAQ (reference sequence). CDR3 length: 11 amino acids. CDR3 DNA: TGTGCCGGCAGCTTCTTTGGGACCCAGTACTTC. Protein sequence: CAGSFFGTQYF.

The chain recombines TRBV2 with TRBJ2-4; TRBD1 might be the D (6 bases). The CDR3 is made up of 15 amino acids. Germline V CDR1 and CDR2: SNHLY, FYNNEI. V lost 8 bases and J 13 bases, leaving 27 bases between the germline ends. The CDR3 is CASPPGQITSAEQYF. CDR3 sequence (DNA): TGTGCCAGCCCGCCTGGACAGATCACGAGTGCGGAGCAGTACTTC.

In this sample, this clonotype turned up a few times. The J gene is TRBJ2-3, the V gene TRBV5-6; D not resolved. The CDR3 loop spans 13 amino acids. Trimming took off 5 bases at V and 2 bases at J, with 9 bases between the two ends. Per the germline V gene, CDR1 is SGHDT and CDR2 is YYEEEE. The CDR3 bases are TGTGCCAGCAGGTCAACATACACAGATACGCAGTATTTT. Translation: CASRSTYTDTQYF.

The chain links TRBV5-5 to TRBJ1-1, with D maybe TRBD1 (6 bases). Looked up from germline, CDR1 is SGHKS and CDR2 is YYEKEE (reference sequence). The V gene lost 3 bases and the J gene lost 0 bases, with 12 bases spanning the gap. The CDR3 sequence is 15 residues long. CDR3 residues: CASSSLQGLNTEAFF. The CDR3 nucleotides read TGTGCCAGCAGCTCCCTACAGGGCTTGAACACTGAAGCTTTCTTT.

This clonotype has only a few counts. The V call is TRBV12-3 or TRBV12-4, the J call TRBJ1-2; 7 bases agree with TRBD1. The CDR3 has 14 amino acids. The V and J ends lost 6 bases and 4 bases, in that order; junction bases with no gene match: 8. The chain's CDR3 is CASSRQGLSYGYTF. CDR3 DNA: TGTGCCAGCAGCCGACAGGGCCTTAGCTATGGCTACACCTTC.

In its sample, this clonotype was seen once. The chain couples TRBV28 to TRBJ2-4, with 9 bases lining up with TRBD2. Judging by the DNA end, TRBJ2-7 fits better; the J call may be wrong. This CDR3 spans 15 amino acids. Germline lookup yields CDR1 MDHEN and CDR2 SYDVKM. The CDR3 sequence is CASTTLTSGSDEQYF. CDR3 sequence (DNA): TGTGCCAGCACCACCTTGACTAGCGGAAGCGACGAGCAGTACTTC.

A few counts support this clonotype. The chain carries TRBV6-2 or TRBV6-3 and TRBJ2-1; D ambiguous. Germline CDR1 and CDR2: MNHEY and SVGEGT. The CDR3 has 13 amino acids. V shed 4 bases and J shed 8 bases, with 12 bases lying between them. This chain's CDR3 is CASSSPRPHEQFF. The CDR3 DNA sequence: TGTGCCAGCAGTTCCCCCCGTCCCCATGAGCAGTTCTTC.

This clonotype occurred a few times. One junction end disagrees with the germline gene, perhaps due to a read error. The rearrangement joins TRBV5-1 to TRBJ1-2; 8 nucleotides line up with TRBD1. From germline, CDR1 is SGHRS and CDR2 YFSETQ. This CDR3 has 16 residues. CDR3 loop: CAGSLSPTGANYGYTF. Written as DNA, the CDR3 is TGCGCCGGCAGCTTGTCCCCGACAGGGGCTAACTATGGCTACACCTTC.

In its sample, this clonotype was seen many times. The V call is TRBV4-2, the J call TRBJ2-1; D may be TRBD2 (5 bases). The CDR3 has 15 residues. Trimming removed 0 bases from V and 7 bases from J, with 13 bases in between. The V gene's germline CDR1 is LGHNA and CDR2 YNFKEQ. CDR3 sequence: CASSQDLLARNEQFF. For the CDR3, the DNA is TGTGCCAGCAGCCAAGATCTCCTAGCTAGGAATGAGCAGTTCTTC.

The table lists this clonotype with many counts. The V and J genes are TRBV9 and TRBJ2-7, with D possibly matching TRBD2 (7 bases). This CDR3 is built from 15 residues. CDR1 and CDR2 (germline): SGDLS, YYNGEE. Deletions cut 0 bases from V and 3 bases from J, with 13 bases between. This CDR3 reads CASSVVAGAHYEQYF. In DNA form, the CDR3 reads TGTGCCAGCAGCGTAGTCGCGGGGGCCCACTACGAGCAGTACTTC.

The chain combines TRBV5-6 with TRBJ2-5; possibly TRBD1 for D (6 bases). V was pared by 6 bases and J by 1 base, with 10 bases between. CDR1 and CDR2 (germline): SGHDT, YYEEEE. The CDR3 consists of 13 residues. The CDR3 protein is CASMVGGQETQYF. The CDR3, as DNA: TGTGCCAGCATGGTAGGGGGCCAAGAGACCCAGTACTTC. The full variable domain, in which reference TRBV5-6 and TRBJ2-5 provide the parts outside the CDR3, is DAGVTQSPTHLIKTRGQQVTLRCSPKSGHDTVSWYQQALGQGPQFIFQYYEEEERQRGNFPDRFSGHQFPNYSSELNVNALLLGDSALYLCASMVGGQETQYFGPGTRLLVL.